The 22 T cell receptor beta chains below come from one sample, sequenced in a study of beta chain features in type 1 diabetes (dated by TCRdb to 2017 to 2018). The library was made by the immunoSEQ multiplex PCR assay. All of the isolated RNA was reverse transcribed with the High Capacity cDNA Reverse Transcription Kit, so expressed TCRB transcripts were sequenced. Entries here come from immuneACCESS through TCRdb and include only in-frame sequences with V and J called. Some clones fail to appear in such tables; in the studies checked, an unresolved V gene covers under half of the shortfall, and the cause of the remainder is unknown. This sample holds some 900,000 clones; about a sixth were observed only once. 0.023% of the sample is in the top ten clones. The sequenced sample consisted of naive CD4+ T cells from blood. This specimen's cell subset or site label, per the study, means: true naive CD4+ T cells. Receptors originate from a woman aged 18-29 years in good health.

The chain recombines TRBV2 with TRBJ2-1, with D possibly being TRBD2 (6 bases). The CDR3 has 13 amino acids. The germline V gene has CDR1 SNHLY and CDR2 FYNNEI. V was clipped by 4 bases and J by 8 bases, with 12 bases between them. CDR3 protein: CASSVASVHEQFF. The CDR3, as DNA: TGTGCCAGCAGTGTTGCTAGCGTACATGAGCAGTTCTTC.

This clone was seen a few times. The chain joins TRBV10-2 to TRBJ2-7, with D tentatively TRBD1 or TRBD2 (5 bases each). CDR3 length equals 13 residues. CDR1 and CDR2 (germline): WSHSY, SAAADI. Deletions cut 6 bases from V and 3 bases from J, with 12 bases between. The CDR3: CASRSPGSYEQYF. Here the CDR3 DNA reads TGCGCCAGCAGATCCCCAGGGAGCTACGAGCAGTACTTC.

The chain uses TRBV4-3 and TRBJ2-1; 10 nucleotides agree with TRBD2. J was trimmed by 5 bases and V by 3 bases; bases with no gene match: 7. There are 16 residues in the CDR3. Germline CDR1 and CDR2: LGHNA and YSLEER. CDR3 DNA sequence: TGCGCCAGCAGCCACCGGCGGACTAGCGGAAACAATGAGCAGTTCTTC. It specifies CASSHRRTSGNNEQFF.

This clone occurred a few times. This sequence joins TRBV6-1 and TRBJ2-4, with 9 bases fitting TRBD2. The germline V gene has CDR1 MNHNS and CDR2 SASEGT. This CDR3 is built from 16 residues. Trimming cost V 4 bases and J 3 bases; bases outside gene matches: 7. CDR3 DNA sequence: TGTGCCAGCAGTGTTAGCGGGAGCGTGGGCAAAAACATTCAGTACTTC. Its protein is CASSVSGSVGKNIQYF.

The V and J genes are TRBV7-2 and TRBJ2-1; D is ambiguous. The CDR3 is made up of 11 amino acids. CDR1 SGHTA and CDR2 FQGNSA come from the germline V gene. V gave up 1 base and J gave up 12 bases, with 7 bases separating them. Here the CDR3 reads CASSLELWQFF. As DNA, the CDR3 is TGTGCCAGCAGCTTAGAGTTGTGGCAGTTCTTC.

This clone was observed a few times. The genes are TRBV6-1 and TRBJ2-1, with TRBD1 matching over 7 bases. V shed 1 base, J shed 3 bases, and the junction held 3 bases outside the gene matches. Germline lookup yields CDR1 MNHNS and CDR2 SASEGT. The CDR3 consists of 15 residues. For the CDR3, the DNA is TGTGCCAGCAGTGAAGGTGGGACAGTCTACAATGAGCAGTTCTTC. It specifies CASSEGGTVYNEQFF.

This clone showed up just a few times. The chain employs TRBV4-2 and TRBJ2-1, with 9 bases matching TRBD1. Unmatched junction bases numbered 16, after V lost 1 base and J lost 6 bases. The germline gives CDR1 LGHNA, CDR2 YNFKEQ. This CDR3 spans 19 amino acids. The CDR3 loop reads CASSQVVDRGGESLNEQFF. Written as DNA, the CDR3 is TGTGCCAGCAGCCAAGTGGTGGACAGGGGCGGGGAGTCCCTCAATGAGCAGTTCTTC.

This clone was seen only a few times. The chain has TRBV11-2 and TRBJ2-7, with D possibly TRBD2 on 6 matching bases. Germline V gene lookup returns CDR1 SGHAT and CDR2 FQNNGV. CDR3 length: 15 amino acids. Between the trimmed V and J ends, which lost 4 bases and 2 bases, there was a span of 15 bases. CDR3 in amino acids: CASSSSATGAYEQYF. The CDR3 DNA reads TGTGCCAGCAGCTCTAGTGCGACGGGGGCCTACGAGCAGTACTTC.

This chain links TRBV9 with TRBJ2-3, with 7 bases aligning to TRBD2. The V segment lost 0 bases and the J segment 1 base; nucleotides outside the gene matches: 5. This CDR3 comprises 16 residues. Germline V gene sequence: CDR1 SGDLS, CDR2 YYNGEE. Here the CDR3 DNA reads TGTGCCAGCAGCGTAGAGGCGGGAGTCCGCACAGATACGCAGTATTTT. Protein sequence: CASSVEAGVRTDTQYF.

This clone was seen more than once but under ten times. The rearrangement uses TRBV7-9 and TRBJ1-1; weak D call: TRBD1 (5 bases). Germline values: CDR1 SEHNR, CDR2 FQNEAQ (reference sequence). The length of the CDR3 is 15 residues. The V end lost 3 bases, the J end lost 0 bases, and 11 bases lay between the germline ends. The CDR3: CASSFVPGMNTEAFF. DNA for the CDR3: TGTGCCAGCAGCTTTGTTCCAGGGATGAACACTGAAGCTTTCTTT.

The rearrangement links TRBV10-3 to TRBJ2-1, with 8 bases identical to TRBD1. The germline CDR1 and CDR2 sequences are ENHRY and SYGVKD. The junction had 10 bases not matched to a gene; V was cut back by 8 bases and J by 10 bases. The CDR3 is made up of 13 amino acids. The CDR3 region is CAILPGQGREQFF. CDR3 nucleotides: TGTGCCATCCTCCCCGGACAGGGCAGGGAGCAGTTCTTC.

The J gene is TRBJ2-2, the V gene TRBV7-2, with D perhaps matching TRBD2 (6 bases). V gave up 1 base and J gave up 4 bases, with 7 bases separating them. Germline CDR1 reads SGHTA; CDR2 reads FQGNSA. CDR3 size: 14 residues. The CDR3 region has the DNA TGTGCCAGCAGCTTAGTCGGGAGCACCGGGGAGCTGTTTTTT. Translated: CASSLVGSTGELFF. The full variable domain, completed using reference TRBV7-2 and TRBJ2-2, is GAGVSQSPSNKVTEKGKDVELRCDPISGHTALYWYRQSLGQGLEFLIYFQGNSAPDKSGLPSDRFSAERTGGSVSTLTIQRTQQEDSAVYLCASSLVGSTGELFFGEGSRLTVL.

In regard to this clone: Other DNA sequences in the same sample also yield this CDR3. The J gene is TRBJ1-1, the V gene TRBV15; no reliable D call. Deletions cut 0 bases from V and 1 base from J, with 3 bases between. The CDR3 runs 13 residues. The V gene's germline CDR1 is LNHNV and CDR2 YYDKDF (reference sequence). CDR3 nucleotides: TGTGCCACCAGCAGAGACAGGAACACTGAAGCTTTCTTT. Its translation: CATSRDRNTEAFF.

The V call is TRBV4-3, the J call TRBJ1-2; no firm D call. The CDR3 loop spans 15 amino acids. V was shortened by 0 bases and J by 0 bases, with 8 bases between the two germline ends. Germline CDR1 LGHNA, CDR2 YSLEER. CDR3 amino acids: CASSQEWRANYGYTF. DNA of the CDR3: TGCGCCAGCAGCCAAGAGTGGCGAGCTAACTATGGCTACACCTTC.

Comments on this clone: This CDR3 is also generated by other DNA sequences in the sample. The chain couples TRBV19 to TRBJ1-1; D is possibly TRBD1 (6 bases). V was cut by 6 bases and J by 5 bases, with 13 bases left in between. Germline values: CDR1 LNHDA, CDR2 SQIVND (reference sequence). The CDR3 has 13 amino acids. CDR3 sequence: CASSTQGGTEAFF. The CDR3 coding sequence is TGTGCCAGTAGCACACAGGGTGGGACTGAAGCTTTCTTT.

This clone was observed a handful of times. J is TRBJ2-3 and V is TRBV2; 7 nucleotides agree with TRBD1. CDR3 size: 13 residues. CDR1 is SNHLY and CDR2 is FYNNEI in the germline V gene. The ends lost 6 bases at V and 4 bases at J; junction bases unmatched: 4. CDR3 sequence: CASRQGTADTQYF. CDR3 DNA: TGTGCCAGCAGGCAAGGGACAGCAGATACGCAGTATTTT.

The sample holds a few counts of this clone. The chain carries TRBV5-6 and TRBJ2-1; the D gene is possibly TRBD1 (5 bases). V lost 4 bases, J lost 6 bases, and 11 bases lay in between. This CDR3 region has 13 residues. Germline V gene data show CDR1 as SGHDT and CDR2 as YYEEEE. CDR3 sequence (DNA): TGTGCCAGCAGCCCTAGAGACAGCAATGAGCAGTTCTTC. Its protein product is CASSPRDSNEQFF.

This clone came up a few times. The gene calls are TRBV7-9 and TRBJ2-7; D gene ambiguous. The V and J ends lost 4 bases and 2 bases respectively, with 15 bases between them. Per the germline V gene, CDR1 is SEHNR and CDR2 is FQNEAQ (reference sequence). The CDR3 covers 15 residues. CDR3 sequence: CASSSEVGFTYEQYF. CDR3 coding DNA: TGTGCCAGCAGCTCCGAGGTGGGGTTCACCTACGAGCAGTACTTC.

The chain couples TRBV28 to TRBJ2-7; TRBD2 aligns across 11 bases. With V trimmed by 4 bases and J by 0 bases, 5 bases remained unmatched. This CDR3 has 16 amino acids. Germline V lookup: CDR1 MDHEN, CDR2 SYDVKM. CDR3 in DNA: TGTGCCAGCAGTTCGATAGCGGGAGGGTCCTCCTACGAGCAGTACTTC. Its translation is CASSSIAGGSSYEQYF.

This clone was counted a single time. The chain joins TRBV6-6 to TRBJ2-1; 7 bases match TRBD2. This CDR3 has 15 residues. Per germline, CDR1 MNHNY and CDR2 SVGAGI (reference sequence). V lost 6 bases, J lost 3 bases, and 8 bases stayed unmatched. The CDR3 reads CASSQRLALYNEQFF. The CDR3 DNA sequence: TGTGCCAGCAGCCAGAGACTAGCCCTCTACAATGAGCAGTTCTTC.

The chain combines TRBV9 with TRBJ2-1, with D maybe TRBD1 (6 bases). Germline values: CDR1 SGDLS, CDR2 YYNGEE. This CDR3 has 15 residues. V was cut by 4 bases and J by 1 base, with 12 bases left in between. The CDR3 sequence is CASSTTGISYNEQFF. In DNA form, the CDR3 reads TGTGCCAGCAGCACCACAGGGATTTCCTACAATGAGCAGTTCTTC.

The chain has TRBV7-3 and TRBJ2-6; perhaps TRBD2 as D (5 bases). The germline CDR1 and CDR2 sequences are SGHTA and FQGTGA. CDR3 length: 16 amino acids. V was clipped by 4 bases and J by 1 base, with 11 bases between them. The DNA of the CDR3 is TGTGCCAGCAGCTCAAGACCGGGATCTGGGGCCAACGTCCTGACTTTC. Residues: CASSSRPGSGANVLTF.